Here is one TCR beta chain with its context. These data are taken from a study of blood T cell repertoires in COVID-19. The CDR3 loop spans 15 amino acids. The V gene end was trimmed by 10 bases and the J gene end by 5 bases; junction bases not matched to a gene: 16. Germline V gene lookup returns CDR1 ENHRY and CDR2 SYGVKD. The method was immunoSEQ multiplex PCR; TCRdb's version includes in-frame clones alone and lacks a portion of them. The sample consists of some 200,000 clones, about nine tenths of them appearing once. This chain connects TRBV10-3 to TRBJ2-7, with 8 nucleotides matching TRBD2. The clonotype was recovered from a woman aged 45 to 65 in a cohort exposed to, infected with or recovered from COVID-19 (not recorded which). The specimen was PBMCs or T cells enriched from blood (not recorded which). CDR3 DNA: TGTGCCACCCGAGGACAGTCCGGGACTAGTAACGAGCAGTACTTC. Amino acids: CATRGQSGTSNEQYF.